This is a list of T cell receptor beta chains from one sample in a study of T-cell reconstitution after alpha-beta-depleted transplantation in children. MiXCR, run by TCRdb on the PCR reads, gives a single entry per CDR3 protein. The sample has some 200,000 distinct CDR3 sequences, 9.7% seen once. The input for sequencing was PBMCs from the stem cell graft donor, taken from the stem cell graft. The receptors come from a human donor who donated a stem cell graft to a child with SCID. The CDR3 runs from the conserved cysteine through the conserved F or W.

V: TRBV18; J: TRBJ2-3; length: 16; CDR3: CASSPPSGGNTDTQYF
V: TRBV5-8; J: TRBJ1-1; length: 14; CDR3: CASSLGWANTEAFF
V: TRBV6-5; J: TRBJ2-3; length: 14; CDR3: CASTHLGSTDTQYF
V: TRBV5-5; J: TRBJ2-1; length: 15; CDR3: CASTVGRASYNEQFF
V: TRBV3-1; J: TRBJ2-1; length: 17; CDR3: CATSQDGGAGGHNEQFF
V: TRBV11-2; J: TRBJ2-2; length: 14; CDR3: CASSLEGADGELFF
V: TRBV12-3/TRBV12-4; J: TRBJ2-3; length: 14; CDR3: CASSMGQGADTQYF
V: TRBV5-1; J: TRBJ2-3; length: 14; CDR3: CASSPDRARGTQYF
V: TRBV7-7; J: TRBJ2-5; length: 15; CDR3: CASSLDRGKSETQYF
V: TRBV6-1; J: TRBJ2-6; length: 14; CDR3: CASSDGSGANVLTF
V: TRBV11-2; J: TRBJ1-2; length: 15; CDR3: CASSLTLTGAYGYTF
V: TRBV7-2; J: TRBJ1-2; length: 13; CDR3: CAGVGGTPYGYTF
V: TRBV18; J: TRBJ2-1; length: 14; CDR3: CASSPFHGYNEQFF
V: TRBV5-6; J: TRBJ1-1; length: 13; CDR3: CASSLGSGTEAFF
V: TRBV7-2; J: TRBJ2-7; length: 11; CDR3: CASSSWVEQYF
V: TRBV12-3/TRBV12-4; J: TRBJ2-7; length: 14; CDR3: CASRMGGAGNEQYF
V: TRBV5-1; J: TRBJ2-1; length: 13; CDR3: CASSLVGLDEQFF
V: TRBV7-8; J: TRBJ1-5; length: 14; CDR3: CASSLLTSNQPQHF
V: TRBV11-2; J: TRBJ2-6; length: 15; CDR3: CASSLVPTFPAVLTF
V: TRBV7-7; J: TRBJ2-1; length: 16; CDR3: CASSPTLAGGQNEQFF
V: TRBV2; J: TRBJ1-5; length: 14; CDR3: CASSVQGRNQPQHF
V: TRBV6-5; J: TRBJ1-6; length: 15; CDR3: CASSSRTGVLSPLHF
V: TRBV5-1; J: TRBJ2-3; length: 17; CDR3: CASSLPRLAGGPDTQYF
V: TRBV12-5; J: TRBJ2-1; length: 14; CDR3: CASGTGTVFNEQFF
V: TRBV15; J: TRBJ1-4; length: 14; CDR3: CATSIGRTNEKLFF
V: TRBV5-1; J: TRBJ1-1; length: 16; CDR3: CASSPGEDRGRSEAFF
V: TRBV2; J: TRBJ1-1; length: 14; CDR3: CAIAGQGADTEAFF
V: TRBV5-1; J: TRBJ1-1; length: 14; CDR3: CASGLGQGRTEAFF
V: TRBV7-2; J: TRBJ1-2; length: 15; CDR3: CASSLAPGANYGYTF
V: TRBV4-1; J: TRBJ2-1; length: 14; CDR3: CASRQGARYNEQFF
V: TRBV28; J: TRBJ2-1; length: 17; CDR3: CASSSGTSGGEYNEQFF
V: TRBV2; J: TRBJ1-5; length: 13; CDR3: CASTQDLNQPQHF
V: TRBV7-2; J: TRBJ2-3; length: 13; CDR3: CASSLVRGDTQYF
V: TRBV20-1; J: TRBJ1-5; length: 13; CDR3: CSATDRTDQPQHF
V: TRBV11-2; J: TRBJ2-7; length: 13; CDR3: CASSLDRVAEQYF
V: TRBV5-1; J: TRBJ2-2; length: 14; CDR3: CASSRLLETGELFF
V: TRBV12-3/TRBV12-4; J: TRBJ1-2; length: 14; CDR3: CASARQGILYGYTF
V: TRBV12-3/TRBV12-4; J: TRBJ1-5; length: 15; CDR3: CASSSQGLNNQPQHF
V: TRBV7-2; J: TRBJ2-2; length: 15; CDR3: CASSFGGRVAGELFF
V: TRBV28; J: TRBJ1-2; length: 14; CDR3: CASSAQGAYYGYTF